This TCR beta chain was sequenced in a study of shared clonotypes between healthy human individuals. Overall study context: For every donor, three CD4 naive, three CD4 memory, two CD8 naive and one CD8 memory plates were used.

Clones were read by immunoSEQ multiplex PCR, and TCRdb kept only the in-frame ones, dropping some. The sample carries around 1.9 million clones, just over 90% recorded once. Study outcomes and limitations: Among a handful of donors, approximately 5% of naive CD4 clonotypes were found in common. The researchers took only blood, and tissue repertoires probably look different.

CD45RO-negative, CCR7-positively selected cells formed the naive CD8 fraction, excluding terminally differentiated effector memory CD45RA+ cells. Donors comprised only Caucasian adults living in Nashville, Tennessee. Worth noting for this clone: The target antigen is unknown.

Germline V gene lookup returns CDR1 SGHVS and CDR2 FNYEAQ. Unmatched junction bases numbered 9, after V lost 3 bases and J lost 7 bases. The CDR3 spans 15 residues. The sample taken for sequencing was naive CD8+ T cells from PBMCs. V and J are TRBV7-6 and TRBJ1-2, with 9 nucleotides matching TRBD1. This TCR derives from a young man in good health. Some clones in this sample may be carry-over from other donors' samples. Written as DNA, the CDR3 is TGTGCCAGCAGCTTCGGAGAGGACAGGGGCTCTGGCTACACCTTC. Its protein product is CASSFGEDRGSGYTF.